The present TCR beta chain was sequenced within a study of response to subunit inactivated influenza vaccine. The ends lost 3 bases at V and 1 base at J; junction bases unmatched: 5. CDR3 length: 16 residues. Germline V gene data show CDR1 as SGHDN and CDR2 as FVKESK. TCRdb re-called the RT-PCR reads through MiXCR, storing one row per CDR3 protein. The repertoire holds about 540,000 distinct CDR3 sequences, with under 30% as singletons. These data also formed part of another study, on T cells expressing NK-cell markers. From that second work: In generating TCR beta cDNA, 5'RACE template switching with UMIs was used. Repertoire data for TCR beta were derived from sorted T cells (CD3+CD56+NKG2C+, CD3+CD56+NKG2C- and CD3+CD56-NKG2C+). Researchers report these clonotypes also headed the CD3+CD56-NKG2C+ fraction in a handful of donors.

The genes are TRBV14 and TRBJ2-2; 7 positions agree with TRBD2. The specimen comprised CD4+ T cells sorted from PBMCs, sampled 11 to 12 days after vaccination. This TCR was recovered from a middle-aged man who received an inactivated influenza vaccine. CDR3 in amino acids: CASSHLTSRNTGELFF. The CDR3 nucleotides are TGTGCCAGCAGCCACCTGACTAGCAGGAACACCGGGGAGCTGTTTTTT. Looking up the rest from reference TRBV14 and TRBJ2-2 gives the full variable domain: EAGVTQFPSHSVIEKGQTVTLRCDPISGHDNLYWYRRVMGKEIKFLLHFVKESKQDESGMPNNRFLAERTGGTYSTLKVQPAELEDSGVYFCASSHLTSRNTGELFFGEGSRLTVL.